This T cell receptor beta chain was sequenced during a study of shared clonotypes between healthy human individuals. Germline values: CDR1 MDHEN, CDR2 SYDVKM. The CDR3 sequence is 17 residues long. V dropped 6 bases and J dropped 0 bases, with 21 bases sitting between them. Profiling relied on immunoSEQ multiplex PCR, and the TCRdb table lists in-frame clones only, not all of them. The sample records roughly 1.5 million clones, approximately 98% being singletons. Donors included only healthy HIV-negative adults lacking recent acute infections or vaccinations. The chain is built from TRBV28 and TRBJ2-7; a weak D match, TRBD1 (6 bases). The clonotype comes from a man aged 30 to 39 in good health. Sequenced sample: naive CD4+ T cells sorted from blood. Subset defined: CD45RA+ positively selected. The CDR3 sequence: CASSPLPRGSNSYEQYF. The CDR3 DNA reads as TGTGCCAGCAGCCCCCTCCCCAGGGGCTCTAACTCCTACGAGCAGTACTTC. Looking up the rest from reference TRBV28 and TRBJ2-7 gives the full variable domain: DVKVTQSSRYLVKRTGEKVFLECVQDMDHENMFWYRQDPGLGLRLIYFSYDVKMKEKGDIPEGYSVSREKKERFSLILESASTNQTSMYLCASSPLPRGSNSYEQYFGPGTRLTVT.